This T cell receptor beta chain was identified during a study of regulatory T cells in long-lasting Graves disease. Specified time point: persistent/refractory GD, antithyroid drugs over 5 years with positive TRAb. RNA isolated from PBMCs was used to make the TCR library. Patients with Graves' disease were diagnosed by American Thyroid Association guidelines. Staff drew around 10 milliliters of peripheral blood into EDTA tubes. This clonotype was seen at least ten times. Its antigen remains unidentified. Study results and limitations: Sampling was limited to peripheral blood rather than thyroid tissue.

With V trimmed by 6 bases and J by 4 bases, 5 bases remained unmatched. CDR3 length: 13 residues. Germline CDR1 reads SGHVS; CDR2 reads FQNEAQ. The TCR beta library used iRepertoire HTBI primers with Arm-PCR amplification of CDR3. TCRdb re-called the multiplex PCR reads through MiXCR, storing one row per CDR3 protein. The sample has 300,000 to 400,000 distinct CDR3 sequences; about 19% are singletons. This sequence was found in a female donor with Graves disease. This chain connects TRBV7-8 to TRBJ2-5, with TRBD1 matching 7 bases. The sample was peripheral blood mononuclear cells (PBMCs), taken when the disease was refractory, from a patient treated with antithyroid drugs. The CDR3 loop reads CASSYRDRETQYF. The DNA of the CDR3 is TGTGCCAGCAGTTACCGGGACAGAGAGACCCAGTACTTC.